The 17 T cell receptor beta chains listed next were all sequenced from one sample in a study of T cell repertoires in cytomegalovirus infection. TCRdb re-called the reads through MiXCR, storing one row per CDR3 protein. The sample lists 290,000 or so distinct CDR3 sequences; about 23% were seen once. Sequencing was done on a sample of PBMCs. These receptors all stem from a human donor in good health (CMV status not recorded). Some clones in this sample may be carry-over from other donors' samples.

This clonotype was observed at least ten times. DNA for the CDR3: TGTGCCAGCAGCTTAGATTGGGGAATGGAGACCCAGTACTTC. This encodes CASSLDWGMETQYF. The V call is TRBV7-2, the J call TRBJ2-5, with D unresolved. CDR1 is SGHTA and CDR2 is FQGNSA in the germline V gene. Trimming left V 1 base short and J 5 bases short, with 11 bases between. CDR3 size: 14 residues. Variable domain in full (rest from reference TRBV7-2 and TRBJ2-5): GAGVSQSPSNKVTEKGKDVELRCDPISGHTALYWYRQSLGQGLEFLIYFQGNSAPDKSGLPSDRFSAERTGGSVSTLTIQRTQQEDSAVYLCASSLDWGMETQYFGPGTRLLVL.

This chain uses TRBV29-1 with TRBJ2-5, with 11 bases fitting TRBD1. Germline CDR1 reads SQVTM; CDR2 reads ANQGSEA. The CDR3 spans 13 residues. Trimming took 6 bases from V and 7 from J; bases not matched to a gene: 7. CDR3 coding DNA: TGCAGCGTCGGACAGGGGGCCGGCAGGACCCAGTACTTC. Protein product: CSVGQGAGRTQYF.

Ten or more counts support this clonotype. The chain couples TRBV7-2 to TRBJ1-4; D not certain. CDR1 and CDR2 from the germline V gene are SGHTA and FQGNSA. The CDR3 covers 14 residues. V lost 5 bases and J lost 7, with 14 bases in between. The CDR3 DNA sequence: TGTGCCAGCAGCCAGGCCGTTCGGTCTGAAAAACTGTTTTTT. Amino acid sequence: CASSQAVRSEKLFF.

The chain recombines TRBV5-1 with TRBJ2-1; D could derive from TRBD1 or TRBD2 (5 bases each). V shed 0 bases and J shed 4 bases, with 11 bases lying between them. Looked up from germline, CDR1 is SGHRS and CDR2 is YFSETQ. The CDR3 sequence is 15 residues long. CDR3 in amino acids: CASSLAPGTYNEQFF. The CDR3 DNA is TGCGCCAGCAGCTTGGCCCCCGGGACGTACAATGAGCAGTTCTTC.

At least ten counts were recorded for this clonotype. J is TRBJ2-3 and V is TRBV7-2; TRBD2 might be the D (6 bases). Germline V CDR1 and CDR2: SGHTA, FQGNSA. Trimming took 3 bases from V and 2 from J, leaving 15 bases between them. The CDR3 runs to 16 residues. CDR3 sequence (DNA): TGTGCCAGCAGCTTCATACCTAGCGAGATCACAGATACGCAGTATTTT. It yields the protein CASSFIPSEITDTQYF.

This clonotype came up a few times. The chain links TRBV10-3 to TRBJ2-1; TRBD2 aligns across 7 bases. Germline V gene sequence: CDR1 ENHRY, CDR2 SYGVKD. This CDR3 is 16 amino acids long. V was pared by 4 bases and J by 2 bases, with 8 bases of the junction left unmatched. In DNA, the CDR3 is TGTGCCATCAGTGGGGATGAGGGAGGGGCCTACAATGAGCAGTTCTTC. Amino acids: CAISGDEGGAYNEQFF.

This clonotype was observed at least ten times. CDR3 amino acids: CASSCPGLAYYEQYF. The DNA for the CDR3 is TGTGCCAGCAGTTGCCCGGGACTAGCCTACTACGAGCAGTACTTC. The rearrangement links TRBV28 to TRBJ2-7, with TRBD2 matching over 9 bases. The V segment lost 4 bases and the J segment 3 bases; nucleotides outside the gene matches: 7. Looked up from germline, CDR1 is MDHEN and CDR2 is SYDVKM. The CDR3 runs 15 residues.

The chain combines TRBV11-3 with TRBJ2-3, with 11 bases matching TRBD1. The germline V gene encodes CDR1 SGHNT and CDR2 YENEEA. This CDR3 is 15 amino acids long. With V trimmed by 5 bases and J by 3 bases, 4 bases remained unmatched. CDR3 amino acids: CASSLGQGATDTQYF. CDR3 sequence (DNA): TGTGCCAGCAGCCTCGGACAGGGGGCAACAGATACGCAGTATTTT.

The V gene is TRBV28, the J gene TRBJ1-5; D gene uncertain. Germline CDR1 and CDR2: MDHEN and SYDVKM. The CDR3 extends over 14 amino acids. Trimming cost V 5 bases and J 9 bases, with 17 bases left between them. The CDR3 bases are TGTGCCAGCAGTCCAGCCCTCCTTTCCGTGCCCCAGCATTTT. Translated, it gives CASSPALLSVPQHF.

The CDR3 DNA follows: TGCGCCAGCAGCTTGGCAGGGGGGCGTGGGTTCTACGAGCAGTACTTC. Its translation is CASSLAGGRGFYEQYF. The chain has TRBV5-1 and TRBJ2-7, with a tentative D call TRBD1 (7 bases). The CDR3 consists of 16 residues. With 0 bases removed from V and 3 bases from J, the gap between germline ends came to 16 bases. CDR1 and CDR2 from the germline V gene are SGHRS and YFSETQ.

The V and J genes are TRBV15 and TRBJ2-3; 10 bases are a match to TRBD2. CDR1 and CDR2 (germline): LNHNV, YYDKDF (reference sequence). The CDR3 length is 19 residues. The V segment lost 0 bases and the J segment 6 bases; nucleotides outside the gene matches: 15. CDR3 sequence: CATSRDPMSSGRARDTQYF. The CDR3 nucleotides are TGTGCCACCAGCAGAGATCCGATGTCGAGCGGGAGGGCAAGGGATACGCAGTATTTT. Full variable domain (missing parts from reference TRBV15 and TRBJ2-3): DAMVIQNPRYQVTQFGKPVTLSCSQTLNHNVMYWYQQKSSQAPKLLFHYYDKDFNNEADTPDNFQSRRPNTSFCFLDIRSPGLGDTAMYLCATSRDPMSSGRARDTQYFGPGTRLTVL.

J is TRBJ1-5 and V is TRBV19; D remains ambiguous. Germline lookup yields CDR1 LNHDA and CDR2 SQIVND (reference sequence). V was clipped by 3 bases and J by 7 bases, with 7 bases between them. The CDR3 runs 12 residues. CDR3 sequence reads: CASSIGSQPQHF. CDR3 bases: TGTGCCAGTAGTATCGGGAGCCAGCCCCAGCATTTT.

In this sample, this clonotype turned up many times. The CDR3 sequence is CASSSANEQFF. The CDR3, as DNA: TGTGCCAGCAGTTCAGCTAATGAGCAGTTCTTC. The V and J genes are TRBV7-2 and TRBJ2-1; D is uncertain. CDR1 is SGHTA and CDR2 is FQGNSA in the germline V gene. Trimming took off 6 bases at V and 7 bases at J, with 7 bases between the two ends. The CDR3 loop spans 11 amino acids.

The rearrangement uses TRBV5-1 and TRBJ2-2; tentative D call: TRBD2 (5 bases). CDR3 length: 14 amino acids. V dropped 0 bases and J dropped 6 bases, with 9 bases sitting between them. The germline CDR1 and CDR2 sequences are SGHRS and YFSETQ. The CDR3: CASSLAGVAGELFF. CDR3 in DNA: TGCGCCAGCAGCTTGGCCGGGGTGGCCGGGGAGCTGTTTTTT. The complete variable domain, with remaining parts taken from reference TRBV5-1 and TRBJ2-2, reads KAGVTQTPRYLIKTRGQQVTLSCSPISGHRSVSWYQQTPGQGLQFLFEYFSETQRNKGNFPGRFSGRQFSNSRSEMNVSTLELGDSALYLCASSLAGVAGELFFGEGSRLTVL.

The chain couples TRBV10-3 to TRBJ1-1; 11 nucleotides align to TRBD1. Germline V gene data show CDR1 as ENHRY and CDR2 as SYGVKD. This CDR3 is built from 17 residues. V lost 1 base to trimming and J lost 3 bases; unmatched junction nucleotides: 7. CDR3 sequence (DNA): TGTGCCATCAGTGAGTTACTGGACAGGGGGCCGGACACTGAAGCTTTCTTT. It is translated as CAISELLDRGPDTEAFF.

This clonotype was counted between two and nine times. The chain combines TRBV2 with TRBJ2-5; 7 bases align to TRBD2. The length of the CDR3 is 15 residues. Trimming at V came to 1 base and at J to 2 bases, leaving 4 bases not matched to a gene. The V gene's germline CDR1 is SNHLY and CDR2 FYNNEI. CDR3 bases: TGTGCCAGCAGTGAAGTCGGACTAGTGCAAGAGACCCAGTACTTC. Its translation is CASSEVGLVQETQYF.

The chain is built from TRBV20-1 and TRBJ2-7; a weak D match, TRBD1 (5 bases). Looked up from germline, CDR1 is DFQATT and CDR2 is SNEGSKA (reference sequence). Trimming took 3 bases from V and 2 from J, leaving 8 bases between them. CDR3 size: 12 residues. CDR3 sequence (DNA): TGCAGTGCTAGTGACAGACCCTACGAGCAGTACTTC. It yields the protein CSASDRPYEQYF.